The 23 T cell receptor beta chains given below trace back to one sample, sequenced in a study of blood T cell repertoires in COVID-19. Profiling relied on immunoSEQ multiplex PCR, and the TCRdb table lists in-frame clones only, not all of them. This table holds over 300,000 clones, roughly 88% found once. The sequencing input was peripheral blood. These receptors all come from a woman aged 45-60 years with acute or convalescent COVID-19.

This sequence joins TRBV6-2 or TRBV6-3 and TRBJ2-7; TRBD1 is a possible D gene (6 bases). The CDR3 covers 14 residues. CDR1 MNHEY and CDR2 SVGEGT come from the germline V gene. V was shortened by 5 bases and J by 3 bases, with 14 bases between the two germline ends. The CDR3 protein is CASSGPKGGYEQYF. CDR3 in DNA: TGTGCCAGCAGTGGTCCAAAAGGGGGCTACGAGCAGTACTTC.

CDR3 sequence reads: CASSLAGQQNTGELFF. In DNA form, the CDR3 reads TGTGCCAGCAGCTTAGCGGGACAGCAGAACACCGGGGAGCTGTTTTTT. V is TRBV7-3 and J is TRBJ2-2; maybe TRBD1 (7 bases). Between the trimmed V and J ends, which lost 2 bases and 1 base, there was a span of 11 bases. CDR3 length equals 16 residues. CDR1 is SGHTA, CDR2 FQGTGA, per germline.

The CDR3 sequence is CASSLGLPAGEPQHF. Here the CDR3 DNA reads TGTGCCAGCAGCTTAGGGTTGCCAGCCGGGGAGCCCCAGCATTTT. The chain carries TRBV7-2 and TRBJ1-5; D unresolved. V was pared by 1 base and J by 8 bases, with 15 bases between. Germline CDR1 and CDR2: SGHTA and FQGNSA. The CDR3 runs to 15 residues.

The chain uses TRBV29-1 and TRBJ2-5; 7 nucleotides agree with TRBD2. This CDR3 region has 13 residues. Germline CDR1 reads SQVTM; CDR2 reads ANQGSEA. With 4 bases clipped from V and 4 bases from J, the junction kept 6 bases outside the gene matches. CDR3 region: CSVVRGGGETQYF. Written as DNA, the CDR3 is TGCAGCGTTGTGCGCGGCGGGGGAGAGACCCAGTACTTC.

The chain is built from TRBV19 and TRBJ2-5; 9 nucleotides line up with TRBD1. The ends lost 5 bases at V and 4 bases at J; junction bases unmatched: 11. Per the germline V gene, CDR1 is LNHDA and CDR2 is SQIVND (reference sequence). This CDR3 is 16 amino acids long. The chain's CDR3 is CASSASGTGIPETQYF. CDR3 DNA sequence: TGTGCCAGTAGTGCCTCCGGGACAGGGATTCCAGAGACCCAGTACTTC.

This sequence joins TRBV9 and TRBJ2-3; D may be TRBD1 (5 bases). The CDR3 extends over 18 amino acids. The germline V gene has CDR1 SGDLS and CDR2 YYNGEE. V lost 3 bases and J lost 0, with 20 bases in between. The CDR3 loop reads CASSGGVGAAASTDTQYF. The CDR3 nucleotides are TGTGCCAGCAGCGGGGGCGTAGGAGCAGCCGCTAGCACAGATACGCAGTATTTT.

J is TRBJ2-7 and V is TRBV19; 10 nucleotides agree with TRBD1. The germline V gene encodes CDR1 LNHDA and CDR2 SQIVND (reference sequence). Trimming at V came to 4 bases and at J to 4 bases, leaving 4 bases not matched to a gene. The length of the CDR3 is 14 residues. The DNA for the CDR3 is TGTGCCAGTAGTAGGGACAGGGGAATATACGAGCAGTACTTC. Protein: CASSRDRGIYEQYF.

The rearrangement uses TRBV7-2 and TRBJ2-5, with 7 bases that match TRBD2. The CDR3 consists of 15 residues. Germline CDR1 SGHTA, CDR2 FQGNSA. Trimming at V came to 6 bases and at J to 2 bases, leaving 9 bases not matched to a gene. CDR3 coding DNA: TGTGCCAGCAGAGAGACCAGCGGGGTTCAAGAGACCCAGTACTTC. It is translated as CASRETSGVQETQYF. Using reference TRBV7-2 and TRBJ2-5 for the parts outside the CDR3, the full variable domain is GAGVSQSPSNKVTEKGKDVELRCDPISGHTALYWYRQSLGQGLEFLIYFQGNSAPDKSGLPSDRFSAERTGGSVSTLTIQRTQQEDSAVYLCASRETSGVQETQYFGPGTRLLVL.

CDR3 residues: CASSQDLIDSYGYTF. The CDR3 DNA is TGTGCCAGCAGCCAAGACCTGATAGACAGCTATGGCTACACCTTC. This rearrangement joins TRBV4-2 to TRBJ1-2; a possible D gene is TRBD1 (5 bases). The V gene's germline CDR1 is LGHNA and CDR2 YNFKEQ. Trimming took 0 bases from V and 4 from J, leaving 12 bases between them. There are 15 residues in the CDR3.

CDR3 loop: CASSQDRGGGPLSEQYF. Here the CDR3 DNA reads TGCGCCAGCAGCCAAGATAGGGGGGGAGGCCCTCTTTCCGAGCAGTACTTC. The V gene is TRBV4-3, the J gene TRBJ2-7; TRBD2 might be the D (7 bases). Germline V lookup: CDR1 LGHNA, CDR2 YSLEER. V dropped 0 bases and J dropped 6 bases, with 21 bases sitting between them. The CDR3 contains 17 residues.

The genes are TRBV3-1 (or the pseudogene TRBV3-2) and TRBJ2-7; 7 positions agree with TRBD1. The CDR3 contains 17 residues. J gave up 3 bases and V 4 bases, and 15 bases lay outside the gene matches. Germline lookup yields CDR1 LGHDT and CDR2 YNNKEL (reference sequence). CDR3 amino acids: CASSPIDGQEFNYEQYF. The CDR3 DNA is TGTGCCAGCAGCCCGATAGACGGACAGGAATTTAACTACGAGCAGTACTTC.

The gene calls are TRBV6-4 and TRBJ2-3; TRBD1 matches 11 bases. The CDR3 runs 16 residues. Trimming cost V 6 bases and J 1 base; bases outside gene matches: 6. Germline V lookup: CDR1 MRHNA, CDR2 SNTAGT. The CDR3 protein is CASSTGTGGGTDTQYF. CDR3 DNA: TGTGCCAGCAGCACCGGGACAGGGGGAGGCACAGATACGCAGTATTTT.

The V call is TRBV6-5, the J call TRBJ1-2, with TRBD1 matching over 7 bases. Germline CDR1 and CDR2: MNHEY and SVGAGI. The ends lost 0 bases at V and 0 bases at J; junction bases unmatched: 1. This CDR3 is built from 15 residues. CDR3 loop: CASSYSTGSNYGYTF. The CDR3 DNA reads TGTGCCAGCAGTTACTCGACAGGGTCTAACTATGGCTACACCTTC.

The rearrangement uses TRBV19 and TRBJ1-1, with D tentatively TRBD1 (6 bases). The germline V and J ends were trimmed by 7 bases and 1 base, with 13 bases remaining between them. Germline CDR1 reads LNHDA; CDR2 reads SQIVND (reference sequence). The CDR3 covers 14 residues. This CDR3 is CASIGDTKNTEAFF. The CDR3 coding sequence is TGTGCCAGTATAGGGGACACCAAGAACACTGAAGCTTTCTTT. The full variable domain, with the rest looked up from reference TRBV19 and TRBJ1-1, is DGGITQSPKYLFRKEGQNVTLSCEQNLNHDAMYWYRQDPGQGLRLIYYSQIVNDFQKGDIAEGYSVSREKKESFPLTVTSAQKNPTAFYLCASIGDTKNTEAFFGQGTRLTVV.

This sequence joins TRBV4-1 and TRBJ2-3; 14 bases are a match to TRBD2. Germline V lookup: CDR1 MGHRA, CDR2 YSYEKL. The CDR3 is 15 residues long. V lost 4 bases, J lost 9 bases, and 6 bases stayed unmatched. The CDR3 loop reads CASSPRGLAGVTQYF. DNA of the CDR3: TGCGCCAGCAGCCCTAGGGGACTAGCGGGAGTGACGCAGTATTTT.

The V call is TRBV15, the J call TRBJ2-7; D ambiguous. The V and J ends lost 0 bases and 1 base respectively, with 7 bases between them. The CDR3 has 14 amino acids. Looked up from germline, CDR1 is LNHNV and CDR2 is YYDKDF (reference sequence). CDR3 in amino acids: CATSRDAYSYEQYF. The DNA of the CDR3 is TGTGCCACCAGCAGAGACGCGTATTCCTACGAGCAGTACTTC.

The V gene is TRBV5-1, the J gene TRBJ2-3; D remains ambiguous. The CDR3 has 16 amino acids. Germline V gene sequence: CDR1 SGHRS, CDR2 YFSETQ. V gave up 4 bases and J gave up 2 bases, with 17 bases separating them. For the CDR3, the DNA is TGCGCCAGCAGCCACCGACTGGGTGGAAACACAGATACGCAGTATTTT. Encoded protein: CASSHRLGGNTDTQYF.

CDR3: CASSLAGRDTEAFF. Written as DNA, the CDR3 is TGCGCCAGCAGCTTGGCGGGGAGGGACACTGAAGCTTTCTTT. The V call is TRBV5-1, the J call TRBJ1-1; D uncertain. This CDR3 has 14 residues. Germline V lookup: CDR1 SGHRS, CDR2 YFSETQ. Trimming cost V 0 bases and J 3 bases, with 9 bases left between them.

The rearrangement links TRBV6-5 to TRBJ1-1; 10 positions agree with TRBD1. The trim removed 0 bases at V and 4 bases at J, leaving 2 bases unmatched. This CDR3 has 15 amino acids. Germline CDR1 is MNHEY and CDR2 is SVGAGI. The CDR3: CASSYSTGGITEAFF. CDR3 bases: TGTGCCAGCAGTTACTCGACAGGGGGCATCACTGAAGCTTTCTTT.

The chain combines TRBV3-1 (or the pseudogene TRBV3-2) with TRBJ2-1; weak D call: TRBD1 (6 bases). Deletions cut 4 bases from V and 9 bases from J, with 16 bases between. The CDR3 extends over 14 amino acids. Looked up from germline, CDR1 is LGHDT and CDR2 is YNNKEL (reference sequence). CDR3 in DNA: TGTGCCAGCAGCCCTCAATTAGAGGGGGTTGAGCAGTTCTTC. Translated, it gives CASSPQLEGVEQFF.

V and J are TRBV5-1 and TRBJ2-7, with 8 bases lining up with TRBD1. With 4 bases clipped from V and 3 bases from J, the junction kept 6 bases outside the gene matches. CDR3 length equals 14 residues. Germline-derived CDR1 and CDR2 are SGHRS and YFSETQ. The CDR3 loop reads CASSPRTGSYEQYF. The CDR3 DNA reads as TGCGCCAGCAGCCCCCGGACAGGGAGCTACGAGCAGTACTTC.

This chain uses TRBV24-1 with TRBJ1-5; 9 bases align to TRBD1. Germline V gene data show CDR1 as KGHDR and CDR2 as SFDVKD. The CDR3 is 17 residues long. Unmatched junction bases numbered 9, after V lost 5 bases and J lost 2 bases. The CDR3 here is CATSGARGQGGNQPQHF. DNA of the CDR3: TGTGCCACCAGTGGCGCGCGGGGACAGGGAGGCAATCAGCCCCAGCATTTT.

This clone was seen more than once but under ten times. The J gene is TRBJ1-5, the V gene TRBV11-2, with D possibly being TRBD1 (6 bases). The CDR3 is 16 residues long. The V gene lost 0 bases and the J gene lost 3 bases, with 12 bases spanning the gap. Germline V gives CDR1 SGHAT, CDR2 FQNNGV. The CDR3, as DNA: TGTGCCAGCAGCTTAGATTTTCGGACAGCCAATCAGCCCCAGCATTTT. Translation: CASSLDFRTANQPQHF.